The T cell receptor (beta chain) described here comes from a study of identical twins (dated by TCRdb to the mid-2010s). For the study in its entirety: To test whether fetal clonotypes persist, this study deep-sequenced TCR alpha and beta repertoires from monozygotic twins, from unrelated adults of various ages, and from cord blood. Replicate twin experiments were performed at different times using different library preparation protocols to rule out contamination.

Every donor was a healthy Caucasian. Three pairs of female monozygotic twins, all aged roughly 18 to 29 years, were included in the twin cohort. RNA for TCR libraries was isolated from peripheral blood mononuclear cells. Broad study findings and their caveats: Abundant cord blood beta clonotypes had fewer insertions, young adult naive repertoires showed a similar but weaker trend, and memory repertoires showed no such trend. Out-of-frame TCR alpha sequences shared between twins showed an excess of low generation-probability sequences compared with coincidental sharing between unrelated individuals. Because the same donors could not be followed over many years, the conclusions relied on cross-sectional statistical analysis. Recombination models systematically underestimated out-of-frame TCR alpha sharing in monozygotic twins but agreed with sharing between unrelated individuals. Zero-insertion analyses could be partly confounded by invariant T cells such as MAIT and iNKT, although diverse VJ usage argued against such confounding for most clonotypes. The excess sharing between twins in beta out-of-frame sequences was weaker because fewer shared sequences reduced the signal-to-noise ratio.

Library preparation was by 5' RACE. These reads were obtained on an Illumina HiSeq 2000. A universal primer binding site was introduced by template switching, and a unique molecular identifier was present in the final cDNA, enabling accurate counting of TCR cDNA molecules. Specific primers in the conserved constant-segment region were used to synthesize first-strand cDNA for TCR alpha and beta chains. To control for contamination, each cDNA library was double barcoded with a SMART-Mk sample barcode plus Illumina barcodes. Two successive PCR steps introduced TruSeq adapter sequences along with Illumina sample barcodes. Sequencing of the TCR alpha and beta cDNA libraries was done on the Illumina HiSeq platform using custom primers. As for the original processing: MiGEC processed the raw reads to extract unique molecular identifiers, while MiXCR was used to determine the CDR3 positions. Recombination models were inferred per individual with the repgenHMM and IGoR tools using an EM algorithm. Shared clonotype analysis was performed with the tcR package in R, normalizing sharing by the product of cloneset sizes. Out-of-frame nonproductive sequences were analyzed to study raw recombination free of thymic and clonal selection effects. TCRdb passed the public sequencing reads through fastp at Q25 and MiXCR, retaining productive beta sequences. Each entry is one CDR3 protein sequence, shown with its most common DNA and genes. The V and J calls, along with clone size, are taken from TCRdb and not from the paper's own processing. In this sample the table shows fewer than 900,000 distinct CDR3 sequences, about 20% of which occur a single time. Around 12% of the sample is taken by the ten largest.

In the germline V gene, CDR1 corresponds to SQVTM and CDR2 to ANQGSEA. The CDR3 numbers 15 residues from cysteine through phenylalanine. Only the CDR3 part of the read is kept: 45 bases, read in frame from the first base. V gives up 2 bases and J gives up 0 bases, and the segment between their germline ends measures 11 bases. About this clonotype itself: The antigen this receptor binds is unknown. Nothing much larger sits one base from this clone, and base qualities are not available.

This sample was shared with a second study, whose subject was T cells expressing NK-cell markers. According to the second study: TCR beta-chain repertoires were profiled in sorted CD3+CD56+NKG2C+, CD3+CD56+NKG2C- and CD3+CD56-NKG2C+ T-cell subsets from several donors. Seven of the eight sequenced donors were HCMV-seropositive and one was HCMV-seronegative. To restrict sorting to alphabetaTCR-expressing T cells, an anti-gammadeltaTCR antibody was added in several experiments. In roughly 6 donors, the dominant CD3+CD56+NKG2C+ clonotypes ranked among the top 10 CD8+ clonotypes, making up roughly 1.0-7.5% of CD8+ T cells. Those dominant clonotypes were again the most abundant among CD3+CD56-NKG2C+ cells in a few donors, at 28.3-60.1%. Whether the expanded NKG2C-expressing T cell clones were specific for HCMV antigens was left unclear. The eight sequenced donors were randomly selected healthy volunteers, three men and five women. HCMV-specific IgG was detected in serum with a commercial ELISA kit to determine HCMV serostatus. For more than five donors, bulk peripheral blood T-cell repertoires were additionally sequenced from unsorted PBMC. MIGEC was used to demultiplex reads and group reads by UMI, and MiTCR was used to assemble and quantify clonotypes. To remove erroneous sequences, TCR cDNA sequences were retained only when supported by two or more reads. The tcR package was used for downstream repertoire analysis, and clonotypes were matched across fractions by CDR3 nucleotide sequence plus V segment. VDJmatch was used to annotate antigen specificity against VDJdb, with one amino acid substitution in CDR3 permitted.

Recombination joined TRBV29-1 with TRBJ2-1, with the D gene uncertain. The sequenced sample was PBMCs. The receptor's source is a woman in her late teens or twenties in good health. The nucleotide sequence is TGCAGCGTTGAATCGCCGGTGGGCTCCTACAATGAGCAGTTCTTC. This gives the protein CSVESPVGSYNEQFF.